These 17 T cell receptor beta chains were all obtained from the same sample, sequenced in a study of cytomegalovirus exposure and HLA in healthy donors. The assay was immunoSEQ multiplex PCR, and TCRdb's table has in-frame clones only and misses some. This table has some 130,000 clones, 89% appearing once. The sample was PBMCs. The source of these receptors is a woman aged 18-29 years in good health and CMV-seronegative.

This chain joins TRBV5-8 and TRBJ1-5; perhaps TRBD1 as D (6 bases). The CDR3 contains 15 residues. Between the trimmed V and J ends, which lost 3 bases and 8 bases, there was a span of 18 bases. Germline V gene data show CDR1 as SGHTS and CDR2 as YDEGEE. In DNA form, the CDR3 reads TGTGCCAGCAGCTCAAAGGGGGGGGGCGGCGAGCCCCAGCATTTT. Protein sequence: CASSSKGGGGEPQHF.

The rearrangement uses TRBV10-1 and TRBJ1-1, with D possibly matching TRBD1 (5 bases). CDR1 and CDR2 (germline): WNHNN, SYGVQD (reference sequence). V shed 3 bases and J shed 0 bases, with 14 bases lying between them. The CDR3 loop spans 16 amino acids. CDR3 DNA sequence: TGCGCCAGCAGTGAAAGACAGAATCCTATGAACACTGAAGCTTTCTTT. It is translated as CASSERQNPMNTEAFF.

This CDR3 is CASSPDSSTDTQYF. As DNA, the CDR3 is TGTGCCAGCAGTCCTGACTCTAGCACAGATACGCAGTATTTT. The chain links TRBV27 to TRBJ2-3; D uncertain. The CDR3 sequence is 14 residues long. Germline CDR1 and CDR2: MNHEY and SMNVEV (reference sequence). The V gene lost 5 bases and the J gene lost 0 bases, with 9 bases spanning the gap.

Here the CDR3 reads CASSYGAVWAGELFF. CDR3 DNA: TGTGCCAGCAGTTACGGTGCGGTGTGGGCCGGGGAGCTGTTTTTT. V is TRBV6-5 and J is TRBJ2-2, with D unresolved. Between the trimmed V and J ends, which lost 2 bases and 6 bases, there was a span of 13 bases. Germline CDR1 MNHEY, CDR2 SVGAGI. The CDR3 is 15 residues long.

V and J are TRBV5-1 and TRBJ1-4; D remains ambiguous. Looked up from germline, CDR1 is SGHRS and CDR2 is YFSETQ. The CDR3 has 14 residues. V shed 0 bases and J shed 8 bases, with 11 bases lying between them. The CDR3: CASSLGPGEEKLFF. The CDR3, as DNA: TGCGCCAGCAGCTTGGGGCCAGGCGAAGAAAAACTGTTTTTT.

The genes are TRBV2 and TRBJ1-1; D is possibly TRBD1 (5 bases). Trimming took off 2 bases at V and 0 bases at J, with 10 bases between the two ends. This CDR3 is built from 15 residues. Germline CDR1 reads SNHLY; CDR2 reads FYNNEI. The chain's CDR3 is CASSEQGMVNTEAFF. The CDR3 DNA sequence: TGTGCCAGCAGTGAACAGGGTATGGTGAACACTGAAGCTTTCTTT.

V is TRBV6-5 and J is TRBJ1-1, with TRBD1 matching 9 bases. There are 13 residues in the CDR3. The V segment lost 6 bases and the J segment 11 bases; nucleotides outside the gene matches: 10. CDR1 MNHEY and CDR2 SVGAGI come from the germline V gene. Written as DNA, the CDR3 is TGTGCCAGCAGCAATGGACAGGGGACGAGTGCTTTCTTT. This gives the protein CASSNGQGTSAFF.

The genes are TRBV7-9 and TRBJ1-2; no definite D call. This CDR3 has 11 amino acids. V was pared by 7 bases and J by 8 bases, with 11 bases between. Germline V lookup: CDR1 SEHNR, CDR2 FQNEAQ (reference sequence). The CDR3 region is CASTSSSGYTF. CDR3 coding DNA: TGTGCCAGCACGTCGTCTAGCGGCTACACCTTC.

The rearrangement uses TRBV10-2 and TRBJ2-7, with a possible D match to TRBD2 (5 bases). The CDR3 covers 14 residues. The germline V gene has CDR1 WSHSY and CDR2 SAAADI. V shed 2 bases and J shed 5 bases, with 13 bases lying between them. This CDR3 reads CASSEPPRRDEQYF. CDR3 in DNA: TGCGCCAGCAGTGAGCCCCCCAGGCGGGACGAGCAGTACTTC.

The V call is TRBV13, the J call TRBJ1-3; 11 bases line up with TRBD1. The CDR3 sequence is 16 residues long. V shed 4 bases and J 4 bases; nucleotides not matched to a gene: 6. CDR1 is PRHDT, CDR2 FYEKMQ, per germline (reference sequence). This chain's CDR3 is CASSSGQGVTGNTIYF. CDR3 nucleotide sequence: TGTGCCAGCAGCTCGGGACAGGGGGTTACCGGAAACACCATATATTTT.

The DNA of the CDR3 is TGTGCCAGCAGTCTAAGGGAAGGGGGCGAGCAGTACTTC. Amino acid sequence: CASSLREGGEQYF. J is TRBJ2-7 and V is TRBV6-5, with a possible D match to TRBD1 (6 bases). Germline V gene sequence: CDR1 MNHEY, CDR2 SVGAGI. This CDR3 has 13 residues. The V and J ends lost 5 bases and 6 bases respectively, with 14 bases between them.

V gene TRBV7-3 combines with J gene TRBJ2-7; TRBD2 agrees at 13 bases. The germline V gene encodes CDR1 SGHTA and CDR2 FQGTGA. The V gene end was trimmed by 5 bases and the J gene end by 2 bases; junction bases not matched to a gene: 15. The CDR3 has 19 residues. CDR3 residues: CASSLDTGTSGASTYEQYF. The CDR3 DNA reads TGTGCCAGCAGCCTAGACACCGGGACTAGCGGGGCCTCTACCTACGAGCAGTACTTC.

The chain joins TRBV13 to TRBJ2-1; 10 nucleotides line up with TRBD2. The CDR3 length is 15 residues. Germline loops: CDR1 PRHDT, CDR2 FYEKMQ (reference sequence). V was pared by 2 bases and J by 9 bases, with 7 bases of the junction left unmatched. Here the CDR3 DNA reads TGTGCCAGCAGCTTACTGGGACTAGCGATCGGTGAGCAGTTCTTC. It codes for CASSLLGLAIGEQFF.

This rearrangement joins TRBV5-4 to TRBJ1-3; weak D call: TRBD1 (6 bases). Between the trimmed V and J ends, which lost 0 bases and 0 bases, there was a span of 10 bases. The CDR3 runs to 16 residues. Germline V gene data show CDR1 as SGHNT and CDR2 as YYREEE (reference sequence). The CDR3 DNA is TGTGCCAGCAGCTTGGGGACAGATTTCTCTGGAAACACCATATATTTT. It encodes CASSLGTDFSGNTIYF.

V gene TRBV2 combines with J gene TRBJ2-2, with TRBD1 as a possible D gene (6 bases). With 6 bases removed from V and 4 bases from J, the gap between germline ends came to 21 bases. The length of the CDR3 is 17 residues. Germline CDR1 and CDR2: SNHLY and FYNNEI. CDR3 sequence reads: CASSKSGPGVGTGELFF. CDR3 DNA: TGTGCCAGCAGCAAAAGTGGGCCAGGGGTTGGCACCGGGGAGCTGTTTTTT.

The chain uses TRBV7-9 and TRBJ1-6, with a weak D call TRBD1 (6 bases). The CDR3 has 14 residues. V gave up 7 bases and J gave up 8 bases, with 15 bases separating them. Germline V CDR1 and CDR2: SEHNR, FQNEAQ (reference sequence). In nucleotides, the CDR3 is TGTGCCAGCACCCTACAGGGAGGGGATTCACCCCTCCACTTT. Protein product: CASTLQGGDSPLHF. The variable domain in full, completed from reference TRBV7-9 and TRBJ1-6, reads DTGVSQNPRHKITKRGQNVTFRCDPISEHNRLYWYRQTLGQGPEFLTYFQNEAQLEKSRLLSDRFSAERPKGSFSTLEIQRTEQGDSAMYLCASTLQGGDSPLHFGNGTRLTVT.

The chain is built from TRBV11-2 and TRBJ2-5, with 8 bases identical to TRBD2. The CDR3 extends over 14 amino acids. Germline CDR1 reads SGHAT; CDR2 reads FQNNGV. After removal of 5 bases from V and 3 bases from J, the junction contained 5 bases not matched to a gene. CDR3 DNA: TGTGCCAGCAGCGACTTAGCGGGGAAAGAGACCCAGTACTTC. The encoded protein is CASSDLAGKETQYF. Complete variable domain (other parts from reference TRBV11-2 and TRBJ2-5): EAGVAQSPRYKIIEKRQSVAFWCNPISGHATLYWYQQILGQGPKLLIQFQNNGVVDDSQLPKDRFSAERLKGVDSTLKIQPAKLEDSAVYLCASSDLAGKETQYFGPGTRLLVL.